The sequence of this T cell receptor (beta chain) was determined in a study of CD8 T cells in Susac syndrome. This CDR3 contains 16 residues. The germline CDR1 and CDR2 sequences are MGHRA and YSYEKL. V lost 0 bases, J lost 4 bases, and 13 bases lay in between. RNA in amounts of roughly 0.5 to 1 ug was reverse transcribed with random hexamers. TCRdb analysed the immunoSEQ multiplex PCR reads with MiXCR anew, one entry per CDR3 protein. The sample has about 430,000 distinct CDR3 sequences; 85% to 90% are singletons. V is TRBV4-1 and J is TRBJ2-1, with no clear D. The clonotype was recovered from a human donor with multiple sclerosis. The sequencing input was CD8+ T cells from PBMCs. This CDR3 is CASSQDSLLSYNEQFF. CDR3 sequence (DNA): TGCGCCAGCAGCCAAGATTCGTTACTCTCTTACAATGAGCAGTTCTTC.